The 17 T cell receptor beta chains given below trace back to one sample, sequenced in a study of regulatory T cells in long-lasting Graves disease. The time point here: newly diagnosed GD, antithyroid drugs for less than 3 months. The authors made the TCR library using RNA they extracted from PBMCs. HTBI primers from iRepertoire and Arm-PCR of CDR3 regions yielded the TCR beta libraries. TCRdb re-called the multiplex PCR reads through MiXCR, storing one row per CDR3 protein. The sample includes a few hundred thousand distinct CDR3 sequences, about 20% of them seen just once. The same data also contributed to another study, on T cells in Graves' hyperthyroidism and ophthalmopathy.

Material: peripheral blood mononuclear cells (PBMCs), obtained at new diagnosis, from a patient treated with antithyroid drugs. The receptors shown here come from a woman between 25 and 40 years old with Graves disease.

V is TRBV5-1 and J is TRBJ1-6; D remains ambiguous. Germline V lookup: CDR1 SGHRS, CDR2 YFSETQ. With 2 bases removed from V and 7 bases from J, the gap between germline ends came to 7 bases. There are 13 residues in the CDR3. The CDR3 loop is CASSLDNNSPLHF. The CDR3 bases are TGCGCCAGCAGCTTAGACAACAATTCACCCCTCCACTTT.

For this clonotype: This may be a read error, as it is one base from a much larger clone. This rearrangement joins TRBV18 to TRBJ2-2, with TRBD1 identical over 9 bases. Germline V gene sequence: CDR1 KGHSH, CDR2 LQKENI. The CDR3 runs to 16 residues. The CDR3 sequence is CASSVGQGRNAGGLFF. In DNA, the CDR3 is TGTGCCAGCTCCGTGGGACAGGGAAGGAACGCCGGGGGGCTGTTTTTT.

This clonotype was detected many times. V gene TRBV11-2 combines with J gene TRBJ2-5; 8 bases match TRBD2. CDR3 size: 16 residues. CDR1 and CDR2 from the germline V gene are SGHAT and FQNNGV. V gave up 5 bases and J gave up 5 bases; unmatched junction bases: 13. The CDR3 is CASSLNTGGGGETQYF. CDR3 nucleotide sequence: TGTGCCAGCAGCCTTAATACCGGGGGGGGCGGGGAGACCCAGTACTTC.

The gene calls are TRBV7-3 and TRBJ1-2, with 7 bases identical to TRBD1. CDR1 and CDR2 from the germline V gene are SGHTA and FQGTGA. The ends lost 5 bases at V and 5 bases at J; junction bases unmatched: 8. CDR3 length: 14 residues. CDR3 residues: CASSQADRLYGYTF. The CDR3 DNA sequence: TGTGCCAGCAGCCAAGCGGACAGGCTATATGGCTACACCTTC.

The CDR3 here is CASSLPGAGELFF. DNA for the CDR3: TGTGCCAGCAGCTTACCTGGAGCCGGGGAGCTGTTTTTT. V and J are TRBV11-2 and TRBJ2-2; no clear D gene. Germline assignment: CDR1 SGHAT and CDR2 FQNNGV. The V end lost 2 bases, the J end lost 6 bases, and 7 bases lay between the germline ends. This CDR3 comprises 13 residues.

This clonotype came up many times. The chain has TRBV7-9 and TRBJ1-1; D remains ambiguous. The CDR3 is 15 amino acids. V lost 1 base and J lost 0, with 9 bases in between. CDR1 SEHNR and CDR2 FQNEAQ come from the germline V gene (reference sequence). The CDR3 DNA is TGTGCCAGCAGCTTAGGTCACAGCCTGAACACTGAAGCTTTCTTT. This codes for CASSLGHSLNTEAFF.

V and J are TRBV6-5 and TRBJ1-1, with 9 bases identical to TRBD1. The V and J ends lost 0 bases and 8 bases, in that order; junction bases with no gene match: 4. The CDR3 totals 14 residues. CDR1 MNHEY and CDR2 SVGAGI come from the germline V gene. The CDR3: CASSYSGTGREAFF. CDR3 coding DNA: TGTGCCAGCAGTTACTCAGGGACAGGGCGGGAAGCTTTCTTT.

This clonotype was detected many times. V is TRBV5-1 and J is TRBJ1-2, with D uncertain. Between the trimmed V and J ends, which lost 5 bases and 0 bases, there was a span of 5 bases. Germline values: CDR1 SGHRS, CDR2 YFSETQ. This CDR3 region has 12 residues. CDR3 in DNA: TGCGCCAGCAGGGAAGCTAACTATGGCTACACCTTC. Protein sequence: CASREANYGYTF. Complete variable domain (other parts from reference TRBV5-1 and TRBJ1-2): KAGVTQTPRYLIKTRGQQVTLSCSPISGHRSVSWYQQTPGQGLQFLFEYFSETQRNKGNFPGRFSGRQFSNSRSEMNVSTLELGDSALYLCASREANYGYTFGSGTRLTVV.

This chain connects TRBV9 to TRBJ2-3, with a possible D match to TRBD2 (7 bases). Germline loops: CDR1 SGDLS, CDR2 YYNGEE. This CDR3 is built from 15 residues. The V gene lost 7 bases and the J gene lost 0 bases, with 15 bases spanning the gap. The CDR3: CASGGGGASTDTQYF. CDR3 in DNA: TGTGCCAGCGGGGGCGGGGGCGCTAGCACAGATACGCAGTATTTT.

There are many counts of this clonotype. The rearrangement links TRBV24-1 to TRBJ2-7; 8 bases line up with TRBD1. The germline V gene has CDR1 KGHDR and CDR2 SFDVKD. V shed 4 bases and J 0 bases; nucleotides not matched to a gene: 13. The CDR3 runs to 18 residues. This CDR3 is CATSDLWKGQVLSYEQYF. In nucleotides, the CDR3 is TGTGCCACCAGTGACCTGTGGAAGGGACAGGTCCTCTCCTACGAGCAGTACTTC.

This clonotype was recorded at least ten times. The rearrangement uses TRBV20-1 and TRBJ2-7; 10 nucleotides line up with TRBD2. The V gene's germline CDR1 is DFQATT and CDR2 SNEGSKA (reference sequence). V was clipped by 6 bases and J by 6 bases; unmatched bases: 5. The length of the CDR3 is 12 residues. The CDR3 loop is CSASGTSAEQYF. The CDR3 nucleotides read TGCAGTGCCAGCGGGACTAGCGCCGAGCAGTACTTC.

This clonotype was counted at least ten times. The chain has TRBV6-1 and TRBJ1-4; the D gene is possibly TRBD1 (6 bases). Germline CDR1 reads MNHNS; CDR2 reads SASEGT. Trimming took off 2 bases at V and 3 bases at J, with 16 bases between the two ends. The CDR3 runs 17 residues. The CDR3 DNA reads TGTGCCAGCAGTGAACCCGCAGGGGCGGTTCCTAATGAAAAACTGTTTTTT. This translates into CASSEPAGAVPNEKLFF.

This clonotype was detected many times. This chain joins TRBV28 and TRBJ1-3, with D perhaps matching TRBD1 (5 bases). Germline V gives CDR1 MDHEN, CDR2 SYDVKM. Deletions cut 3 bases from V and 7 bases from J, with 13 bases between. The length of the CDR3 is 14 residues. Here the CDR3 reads CASSLGGMGNTIYF. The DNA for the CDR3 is TGTGCCAGCAGTTTGGGGGGAATGGGTAACACCATATATTTT.

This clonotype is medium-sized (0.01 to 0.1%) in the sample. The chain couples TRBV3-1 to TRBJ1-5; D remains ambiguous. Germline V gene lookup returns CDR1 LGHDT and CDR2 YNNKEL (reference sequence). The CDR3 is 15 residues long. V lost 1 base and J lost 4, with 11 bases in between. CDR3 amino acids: CASSQGGSLNQPQHF. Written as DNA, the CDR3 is TGTGCCAGCAGCCAAGGAGGCAGCCTGAATCAGCCCCAGCATTTT.

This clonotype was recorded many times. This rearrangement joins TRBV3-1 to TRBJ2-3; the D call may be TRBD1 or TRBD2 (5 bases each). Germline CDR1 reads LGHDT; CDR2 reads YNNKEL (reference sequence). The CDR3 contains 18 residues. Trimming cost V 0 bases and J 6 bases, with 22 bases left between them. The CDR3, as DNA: TGTGCCAGCAGCCAAGATTTATCAGGGACCCACATTAGCGATACGCAGTATTTT. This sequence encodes CASSQDLSGTHISDTQYF.

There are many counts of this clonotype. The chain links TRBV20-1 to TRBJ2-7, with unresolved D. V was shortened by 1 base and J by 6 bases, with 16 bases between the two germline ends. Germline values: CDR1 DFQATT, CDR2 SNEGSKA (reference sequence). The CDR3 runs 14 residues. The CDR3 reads CSARGTAEVPEQYF. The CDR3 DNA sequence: TGCAGTGCTAGAGGGACGGCTGAAGTACCCGAGCAGTACTTC.

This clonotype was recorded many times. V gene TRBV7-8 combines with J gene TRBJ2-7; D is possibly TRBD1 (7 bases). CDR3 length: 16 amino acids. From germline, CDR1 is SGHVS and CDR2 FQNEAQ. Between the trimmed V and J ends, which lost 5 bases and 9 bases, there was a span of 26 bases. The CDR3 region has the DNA TGTGCCAGCAGCCCGGTGCCTCGGGACAGCCTGGAGGGGCAGTACTTC. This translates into CASSPVPRDSLEGQYF.